The T cell receptor (beta chain) under discussion was sequenced for a study of blood T cell dynamics during melanoma immunotherapy. This clone was picked up a small number of times. Using immunoSEQ multiplex PCR, the repertoire was profiled, and TCRdb retains in-frame clones only, with some absent. The sample includes about 24,000 clones, 70% to 90% of them seen just once. Regarding time point: pre-treatment baseline. CDR1 and CDR2 (germline): SGHAT, FQNNGV. This CDR3 contains 12 residues. V lost 5 bases and J lost 10, with 14 bases in between. The TCR was taken from a human donor with melanoma. The sequenced sample was blood, obtained from a patient treated with checkpoint blockade. The genes are TRBV11-2 and TRBJ1-2; D is unresolved. CDR3 sequence (DNA): TGTGCCAGCAGCCCTATAGGCCGGACCTACACCTTC. Its translation: CASSPIGRTYTF.